Given below is one T cell receptor (beta chain) in context. Its antigen remains unknown. This sample was taken from a study of T cell responses to AZD1222 COVID-19 vaccine. Overall study results and limits: Clonal diversity may have been underestimated, and the donors were mostly white British, with more females than males. Only five or six individuals given AZD1222 were seropositive at baseline.

Repertoires were generated with immunoSEQ multiplex PCR, while TCRdb's copy carries only in-frame clones and drops some. The sample consists of more than 85,000 clones, approximately 90% of them appearing once. The source is an adult in good health. This specimen was peripheral blood, taken on day 0 of AZD1222 vaccination.

The CDR3 nucleotides read TGTGCCACCAGCAGAGATTGGGGTAGCGGGACCTGGGGTACCAATGAGCAGTTCTTC. Translation: CATSRDWGSGTWGTNEQFF. This chain joins TRBV15 and TRBJ2-1; TRBD2 agrees at 8 bases. V trimming: 0 bases; J trimming: 6 bases; junction bases outside the gene matches: 16. This CDR3 spans 19 amino acids. CDR1 is LNHNV, CDR2 YYDKDF, per germline (reference sequence).